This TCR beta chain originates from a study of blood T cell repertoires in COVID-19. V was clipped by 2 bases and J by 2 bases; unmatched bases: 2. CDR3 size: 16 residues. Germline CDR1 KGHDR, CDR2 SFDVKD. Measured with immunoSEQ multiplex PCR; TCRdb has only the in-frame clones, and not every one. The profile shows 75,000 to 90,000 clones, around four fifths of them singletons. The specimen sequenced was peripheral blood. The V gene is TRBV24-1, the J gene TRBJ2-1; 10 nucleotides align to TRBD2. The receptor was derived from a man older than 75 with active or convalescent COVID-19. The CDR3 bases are TGTGCCACCAGTGATTCACTAGCGGGGACCTACAATGAGCAGTTCTTC. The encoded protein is CATSDSLAGTYNEQFF.